This T cell receptor (beta chain) was obtained from a study of T cell repertoires in cytomegalovirus infection. Overall study findings and caveats: It was HLA-C-restricted CMV-specific TCR beta clonotypes that dominated the response ex vivo.

TCRdb reprocessed the reads with MiXCR, giving one entry per CDR3 protein. The sample shows about 770,000 distinct CDR3 sequences, roughly 28% of them seen only once. The length of the CDR3 is 14 residues. V lost 3 bases to trimming and J lost 6 bases, with 12 bases between them. CDR1 is SGHTA, CDR2 FQGNSA, per germline. Turning to this clonotype: Its antigen remains unknown.

The sample was cultured CD8+ T cells from PBMCs, taken from culture after CMV antigen stimulation. The rearrangement uses TRBV7-2 and TRBJ1-5; TRBD1 is a possible D gene (5 bases). The sequence was collected from a human donor in good health (CMV status not recorded). Some clones in this sample may be carry-over from other donors' samples. CDR3 in DNA: TGTGCCAGCAGCTTTTTAGGGAGGGGTCAGCCCCAGCATTTT. Translating it yields CASSFLGRGQPQHF.